A single sample gave rise to the 25 T cell receptor beta chains below, sequenced in a study of control samples from healthy donors and cancer patients. Libraries were prepared by immunoSEQ multiplex PCR; TCRdb keeps only in-frame clonotypes and omits some of them. Of 90,000 to 130,000 clones detected, roughly 90% appear once; the ten largest clones hold less than 4%. The sample taken for sequencing was PBMCs. The receptors derive from a woman in her fifties or sixties with lung cancer.

The rearrangement joins TRBV3-1 (or the pseudogene TRBV3-2) to TRBJ2-5; maybe TRBD1 (6 bases). This CDR3 is built from 16 residues. The germline CDR1 and CDR2 sequences are LGHDT and YNNKEL (reference sequence). The V gene lost 1 base and the J gene lost 6 bases, with 18 bases spanning the gap. CDR3 region: CASSQGGQEVGKTQYF. The DNA of the CDR3 is TGTGCCAGCAGCCAAGGGGGACAAGAGGTTGGAAAGACCCAGTACTTC.

The V and J genes are TRBV2 and TRBJ2-1; 9 bases are a match to TRBD1. Germline CDR1 and CDR2: SNHLY and FYNNEI. Trimming took 5 bases from V and 6 from J; bases not matched to a gene: 8. The CDR3 extends over 15 amino acids. The CDR3 nucleotides are TGTGCCAGCAGTCTCCGGGACAGGGTATTCAATGAGCAGTTCTTC. This sequence encodes CASSLRDRVFNEQFF.

The genes are TRBV29-1 and TRBJ1-2; TRBD1 might be the D (6 bases). The germline V gene encodes CDR1 SQVTM and CDR2 ANQGSEA. V was trimmed by 4 bases and J by 2 bases, leaving 14 bases between them. The CDR3 totals 14 residues. The CDR3 DNA sequence: TGCAGCGTTGGCGGGGGGGCCAGGAACTATGGCTACACCTTC. It is translated as CSVGGGARNYGYTF.

The V and J genes are TRBV11-2 and TRBJ2-3; perhaps TRBD2 as D (7 bases). This CDR3 contains 17 residues. V lost 5 bases, J lost 7 bases, and 25 bases lay in between. Germline lookup yields CDR1 SGHAT and CDR2 FQNNGV. The CDR3 spells CASSMTSWGAQSYTQYF. The CDR3, as DNA: TGTGCCAGCAGCATGACTAGCTGGGGGGCCCAATCTTATACGCAGTATTTT.

This chain links TRBV12-3 or TRBV12-4 with TRBJ1-3; TRBD1 agrees at 8 bases. V lost 8 bases to trimming and J lost 4 bases; unmatched junction nucleotides: 4. The length of the CDR3 is 13 residues. The DNA of the CDR3 is TGTGCCAGCTTCCGGACAGGGGGAAACACCATATATTTT. Translating gives CASFRTGGNTIYF.

This chain links TRBV7-9 with TRBJ1-4; D gene uncertain. The CDR3 contains 14 residues. Per the germline V gene, CDR1 is SEHNR and CDR2 is FQNEAQ (reference sequence). Trimming left V 10 bases short and J 0 bases short, with 12 bases between. CDR3 region: CATGQEATNEKLFF. The CDR3 DNA sequence: TGTGCCACCGGGCAGGAGGCAACTAATGAAAAACTGTTTTTT.

V is TRBV4-3 and J is TRBJ2-5, with 9 positions matching TRBD2. Per the germline V gene, CDR1 is LGHNA and CDR2 is YSLEER. The trim removed 2 bases at V and 5 bases at J, leaving 3 bases unmatched. This CDR3 is 14 amino acids long. This CDR3 is CASSQTLAGETQYF. The CDR3 DNA follows: TGCGCCAGCAGCCAAACCCTAGCGGGGGAGACCCAGTACTTC.

V and J are TRBV19 and TRBJ2-5; D may be TRBD1 (5 bases). V was cut by 3 bases and J by 1 base, with 9 bases left in between. The CDR3 runs to 14 residues. Germline lookup yields CDR1 LNHDA and CDR2 SQIVND (reference sequence). CDR3 nucleotide sequence: TGTGCCAGTAGTATCCGACAGAGCCAAGAGACCCAGTACTTC. This codes for CASSIRQSQETQYF.

The rearrangement uses TRBV13 and TRBJ1-4; D is unresolved. The V end lost 5 bases, the J end lost 7 bases, and 14 bases lay between the germline ends. CDR3 length: 14 residues. Looked up from germline, CDR1 is PRHDT and CDR2 is FYEKMQ (reference sequence). CDR3: CASSLNTPPEKLFF. The CDR3 DNA follows: TGTGCCAGCAGCCTCAACACTCCTCCTGAAAAACTGTTTTTT.

The chain uses TRBV9 and TRBJ2-1, with 11 nucleotides matching TRBD1. After removal of 3 bases from V and 6 bases from J, the junction contained 5 bases not matched to a gene. This CDR3 has 15 amino acids. Germline V lookup: CDR1 SGDLS, CDR2 YYNGEE. The CDR3 bases are TGTGCCAGCAGCGCCGGGACAGGGGGTATCAATGAGCAGTTCTTC. It translates to CASSAGTGGINEQFF.

The rearrangement uses TRBV7-2 and TRBJ1-6; D gene unclear. Between the trimmed V and J ends, which lost 1 base and 7 bases, there was a span of 11 bases. The CDR3 is made up of 15 amino acids. The germline V gene has CDR1 SGHTA and CDR2 FQGNSA. The CDR3 nucleotides are TGTGCCAGCAGCTTAGTGGCAGGCCCCAATTCACCCCTCCACTTT. It yields the protein CASSLVAGPNSPLHF.

This chain joins TRBV19 and TRBJ1-6; the D is unclear. Germline CDR1 is LNHDA and CDR2 is SQIVND (reference sequence). The V and J ends lost 3 bases and 14 bases respectively, with 14 bases between them. This CDR3 comprises 13 residues. The CDR3 DNA reads as TGTGCCAGTAGTATCATCCCGAGCGGGGCCCTCCACTTT. It translates to CASSIIPSGALHF.

Note on this clone: The sample holds other DNA sequences that translate to the same CDR3. The J gene is TRBJ1-2, the V gene TRBV3-1 (or the pseudogene TRBV3-2), with TRBD1 as a possible D gene (6 bases). Germline CDR1 and CDR2: LGHDT and YNNKEL (reference sequence). CDR3 length equals 14 residues. Trimming took 0 bases from V and 4 from J, leaving 9 bases between them. Here the CDR3 reads CASSQEGGGYGYTF. DNA for the CDR3: TGTGCCAGCAGCCAAGAGGGAGGGGGCTATGGCTACACCTTC.

This clone was found a few times. The rearrangement uses TRBV7-8 and TRBJ1-4; 10 bases are shared with TRBD1. J lost 5 bases, V lost 6 bases, and 6 bases had no gene match. The length of the CDR3 is 15 residues. CDR1 SGHVS and CDR2 FQNEAQ come from the germline V gene. As DNA, the CDR3 is TGTGCCAGCAGAGTCGGGACAGGGGCAAATGAAAAACTGTTTTTT. Residues: CASRVGTGANEKLFF.

This clone was found once. J is TRBJ1-5 and V is TRBV7-9; the D is unclear. V gave up 4 bases and J gave up 1 base, with 8 bases separating them. Germline lookup yields CDR1 SEHNR and CDR2 FQNEAQ (reference sequence). This CDR3 spans 14 amino acids. CDR3 in amino acids: CASSSLLSNQPQHF. The CDR3 DNA reads TGTGCCAGCAGCTCCCTGTTAAGCAATCAGCCCCAGCATTTT. Based on the CDR3 plus reference TRBV7-9 and TRBJ1-5, the full variable domain is DTGVSQNPRHKITKRGQNVTFRCDPISEHNRLYWYRQTLGQGPEFLTYFQNEAQLEKSRLLSDRFSAERPKGSFSTLEIQRTEQGDSAMYLCASSSLLSNQPQHFGDGTRLSIL.

This clone was detected only once. The rearrangement links TRBV7-9 to TRBJ1-1, with D maybe TRBD1 (6 bases). Trimming stripped 5 bases from V and 4 bases from J, with 14 bases between. The germline V gene encodes CDR1 SEHNR and CDR2 FQNEAQ (reference sequence). The CDR3 runs 14 residues. For the CDR3, the DNA is TGTGCCAGCAGCCCCCAACAGGGAAGCACTGAAGCTTTCTTT. As protein: CASSPQQGSTEAFF.

The chain joins TRBV11-3 to TRBJ1-1; 9 bases line up with TRBD1. The junction had 8 bases not matched to a gene; V was cut back by 5 bases and J by 4 bases. The CDR3 contains 15 residues. Germline CDR1 reads SGHNT; CDR2 reads YENEEA. Here the CDR3 reads CASSLRQGGSTEAFF. CDR3 nucleotide sequence: TGTGCCAGCAGCCTTAGACAGGGGGGGAGCACTGAAGCTTTCTTT.

The chain recombines TRBV11-2 with TRBJ2-7; no definite D call. The CDR3 totals 15 residues. CDR1 and CDR2 (germline): SGHAT, FQNNGV. V lost 1 base to trimming and J lost 0 bases, with 10 bases between them. CDR3 in amino acids: CASSLGSGPSYEQYF. CDR3 in DNA: TGTGCCAGCAGCTTAGGTTCAGGCCCCTCCTACGAGCAGTACTTC.

This clone occurred once. The chain recombines TRBV3-1 (or the pseudogene TRBV3-2) with TRBJ1-6, with 7 bases fitting TRBD1. The CDR3 contains 16 residues. Trimming at V came to 3 bases and at J to 7 bases, leaving 9 bases not matched to a gene. Per germline, CDR1 LGHDT and CDR2 YNNKEL (reference sequence). The CDR3 DNA reads as TGTGCCAGCAGCCACCTCCCGGGACAGCTAAATTCACCCCTCCACTTT. Translating gives CASSHLPGQLNSPLHF.

The gene calls are TRBV7-8 and TRBJ2-1; D may be TRBD2 (6 bases). Germline V gene sequence: CDR1 SGHVS, CDR2 FQNEAQ. V lost 7 bases and J 12 bases, leaving 22 bases between the germline ends. This CDR3 has 14 residues. The CDR3: CASTPGEAAGGQFF. CDR3 coding DNA: TGTGCCAGCACCCCTGGGGAGGCCGCCGGGGGGCAGTTCTTC. The full variable domain, in which reference TRBV7-8 and TRBJ2-1 provide the parts outside the CDR3, is GAGVSQSPRYKVAKRGQDVALRCDPISGHVSLFWYQQALGQGPEFLTYFQNEAQLDKSGLPSDRFFAERPEGSVSTLKIQRTQQEDSAVYLCASTPGEAAGGQFFGPGTRLTVL.

The chain is built from TRBV11-2 and TRBJ1-2; 8 bases line up with TRBD1. Per the germline V gene, CDR1 is SGHAT and CDR2 is FQNNGV. With 0 bases clipped from V and 6 bases from J, the junction kept 6 bases outside the gene matches. The CDR3 runs to 15 residues. The CDR3 DNA reads TGTGCCAGCAGCTTAGACAGGGGGCGCACGGATGGCTACACCTTC. Translated, it gives CASSLDRGRTDGYTF.

V is TRBV5-1 and J is TRBJ1-4; D possibly corresponds to TRBD1 (6 bases). The V gene's germline CDR1 is SGHRS and CDR2 YFSETQ. This CDR3 has 14 amino acids. V lost 4 bases, J lost 7 bases, and 14 bases lay in between. CDR3: CASSPGVEAEKLFF. CDR3 DNA sequence: TGCGCCAGCAGCCCAGGGGTGGAGGCTGAAAAACTGTTTTTT.

J is TRBJ2-7 and V is TRBV6-2 or TRBV6-3; 7 bases match TRBD1. The germline CDR1 and CDR2 sequences are MNHEY and SVGEGT. The CDR3 totals 14 residues. Losses at the gene ends were 0 bases for V and 3 bases for J; bases not matched to a gene: 2. The CDR3 region has the DNA TGTGCCAGCAGTTACTCAGGGACAGTCTACGAGCAGTACTTC. It codes for CASSYSGTVYEQYF.

The genes are TRBV7-9 and TRBJ2-1; D not resolved. The germline V and J ends were trimmed by 3 bases and 10 bases, with 7 bases remaining between them. Germline assignment: CDR1 SEHNR and CDR2 FQNEAQ (reference sequence). The CDR3 is 11 amino acids. CDR3 sequence: CASSFAVEQFF. CDR3 coding DNA: TGTGCCAGCAGCTTTGCGGTGGAGCAGTTCTTC. The full variable domain, rest sourced from reference TRBV7-9 and TRBJ2-1, is DTGVSQNPRHKITKRGQNVTFRCDPISEHNRLYWYRQTLGQGPEFLTYFQNEAQLEKSRLLSDRFSAERPKGSFSTLEIQRTEQGDSAMYLCASSFAVEQFFGPGTRLTVL.

V gene TRBV10-3 combines with J gene TRBJ2-3; tentative D call: TRBD2 (6 bases). The CDR3 consists of 16 residues. Between the trimmed V and J ends, which lost 0 bases and 2 bases, there was a span of 12 bases. Germline CDR1 is ENHRY and CDR2 is SYGVKD. As DNA, the CDR3 is TGTGCCATCAGTGAGTCGGGTAGCGGCCTCACAGATACGCAGTATTTT. It codes for CAISESGSGLTDTQYF.